Below, 23 T cell receptor beta chains from the same sample are listed, as sequenced in a study of cytomegalovirus exposure and HLA in healthy donors. With 60 Vbeta and 13 Jbeta primers, the PCR was carried out. Assay used: immunoSEQ multiplex PCR; TCRdb lists only in-frame clones, some missing. This sample carries about 200,000 clones, about an eighth of them seen once, and the ten largest clones take more than 7%. The sequencing input was PBMCs. These receptors were taken from a man aged 45-65 years in good health and CMV-seropositive.

The table lists this clone with a few counts. For the CDR3, the DNA is TGCAGCGTTCGCGGGGGGGACACAGATACGCAGTATTTT. Residues: CSVRGGDTDTQYF. The rearrangement links TRBV29-1 to TRBJ2-3; 9 bases agree with TRBD2. The ends lost 5 bases at V and 2 bases at J; junction bases unmatched: 2. Looked up from germline, CDR1 is SQVTM and CDR2 is ANQGSEA. The CDR3 is 13 residues long.

This clone was found a few times. The chain employs TRBV7-3 and TRBJ2-3; 7 nucleotides line up with TRBD1. The junction had 3 bases not matched to a gene; V was cut back by 0 bases and J by 6 bases. Germline CDR1 reads SGHTA; CDR2 reads FQGTGA. CDR3 length equals 14 residues. In DNA, the CDR3 is TGTGCCAGCAGCTTAACAGGGGGCGCCGATACGCAGTATTTT. Its translation is CASSLTGGADTQYF.

The genes are TRBV5-4 and TRBJ1-2; 10 positions agree with TRBD1. The junction had 15 bases not matched to a gene; V was cut back by 5 bases and J by 8 bases. CDR1 and CDR2 (germline): SGHNT, YYREEE (reference sequence). The CDR3 contains 16 residues. CDR3 protein: CASRPVQLTGGTGYTF. The CDR3 DNA is TGTGCCAGCAGGCCCGTACAATTGACAGGGGGCACGGGCTACACCTTC.

This clone was found a few times. The genes are TRBV7-2 and TRBJ1-5, with 8 bases matching TRBD1. The CDR3 has 16 amino acids. Per the germline V gene, CDR1 is SGHTA and CDR2 is FQGNSA. Germline trimming cut 5 bases from V and 1 base from J; bases unmatched to any gene: 7. This CDR3 reads CASSLRQGLSNQPQHF. In DNA, the CDR3 is TGTGCCAGCAGCCTACGACAGGGGTTAAGCAATCAGCCCCAGCATTTT.

J is TRBJ1-2 and V is TRBV5-6; no firm D call. This CDR3 spans 13 amino acids. Trimming took off 0 bases at V and 8 bases at J, with 11 bases between the two ends. CDR1 is SGHDT and CDR2 is YYEEEE in the germline V gene. CDR3 protein: CASSLERVGGYTF. CDR3 nucleotide sequence: TGTGCCAGCAGCTTGGAGAGGGTCGGCGGCTACACCTTC.

V is TRBV15 and J is TRBJ2-5, with D perhaps TRBD2 (6 bases). CDR3 length: 13 amino acids. Trimming left V 0 bases short and J 5 bases short, with 7 bases between. Germline V gene sequence: CDR1 LNHNV, CDR2 YYDKDF (reference sequence). This chain's CDR3 is CATSRDGRETQYF. CDR3 sequence (DNA): TGTGCCACCAGCAGAGATGGGAGGGAGACCCAGTACTTC.

This clone has only a few counts. The chain uses TRBV7-2 and TRBJ2-7, with 8 nucleotides matching TRBD1. With V trimmed by 6 bases and J by 6 bases, 13 bases remained unmatched. The germline V gene encodes CDR1 SGHTA and CDR2 FQGNSA. The CDR3 extends over 15 amino acids. CDR3 nucleotide sequence: TGTGCCAGCAGGCCGACAGGGGTCCCAAAGGGCGAGCAGTACTTC. Protein product: CASRPTGVPKGEQYF.

This clone has a handful of counts. The V gene is TRBV19, the J gene TRBJ2-2, with D tentatively TRBD1 (5 bases). This CDR3 is built from 13 residues. Germline-derived CDR1 and CDR2 are LNHDA and SQIVND (reference sequence). V gave up 9 bases and J gave up 1 base, with 9 bases separating them. The CDR3, as DNA: TGTGCCAGCGAAGGGGTGAACACCGGGGAGCTGTTTTTT. This sequence encodes CASEGVNTGELFF.

The rearrangement joins TRBV6-1 to TRBJ1-5; D remains unclear. V shed 6 bases and J shed 0 bases, with 9 bases lying between them. The germline CDR1 and CDR2 sequences are MNHNS and SASEGT. This CDR3 has 14 amino acids. CDR3 coding DNA: TGTGCCAGCAGACGACTTTATAGCAATCAGCCCCAGCATTTT. This translates into CASRRLYSNQPQHF.

In its sample, this clone was seen a few times. J is TRBJ2-3 and V is TRBV11-3; a weak D match, TRBD2 (6 bases). Per the germline V gene, CDR1 is SGHNT and CDR2 is YENEEA. V was pared by 4 bases and J by 1 base, with 15 bases between. The CDR3 has 16 residues. This CDR3 is CASSSRERLGTDTQYF. CDR3 DNA sequence: TGTGCCAGCAGCTCTCGGGAGAGGTTGGGCACAGATACGCAGTATTTT.

This clone has more than one count but fewer than ten. The J gene is TRBJ2-1, the V gene TRBV27; TRBD2 matches 7 bases. Trimming removed 3 bases from V and 4 bases from J; junction bases left unmatched: 6. Germline values: CDR1 MNHEY, CDR2 SMNVEV (reference sequence). This CDR3 is 15 amino acids long. CDR3 region: CASSFQAGSYNEQFF. The CDR3 coding sequence is TGTGCCAGCAGTTTCCAAGCGGGGTCGTACAATGAGCAGTTCTTC.

The gene calls are TRBV6-5 and TRBJ1-4, with 7 bases identical to TRBD1. Germline lookup yields CDR1 MNHEY and CDR2 SVGAGI. The junction had 8 bases not matched to a gene; V was cut back by 8 bases and J by 8 bases. This CDR3 is built from 13 residues. In DNA form, the CDR3 reads TGTGCCAGCCTCGACAGGGTGACCGAAAAACTGTTTTTT. This translates into CASLDRVTEKLFF.

This rearrangement joins TRBV7-9 to TRBJ1-1; 8 bases fit TRBD1. The germline V gene has CDR1 SEHNR and CDR2 FQNEAQ (reference sequence). CDR3 length equals 16 residues. V was pared by 3 bases and J by 2 bases, with 8 bases of the junction left unmatched. The chain's CDR3 is CASSFPLGQGNTEAFF. The CDR3 DNA sequence: TGTGCCAGCAGCTTCCCCCTCGGACAGGGCAACACTGAAGCTTTCTTT.

The sample holds a few counts of this clone. The gene calls are TRBV10-1 and TRBJ1-1; a weak D match, TRBD1 (5 bases). This CDR3 comprises 14 residues. Trimming shortened V by 3 bases and J by 1 base, and 9 bases separated the two germline ends. CDR1 is WNHNN and CDR2 is SYGVQD in the germline V gene (reference sequence). CDR3 sequence (DNA): TGCGCCAGCAGTGATGGGGCTACGAACACTGAAGCTTTCTTT. This gives the protein CASSDGATNTEAFF.

This clone was detected only a few times. The chain is built from TRBV29-1 and TRBJ2-3; weak D call: TRBD1 (6 bases). This CDR3 region has 13 residues. Germline-derived CDR1 and CDR2 are SQVTM and ANQGSEA. Trimming cost V 4 bases and J 6 bases, with 14 bases left between them. The CDR3 is CSVGTGNDDTQYF. DNA of the CDR3: TGCAGCGTTGGAACAGGGAATGACGATACGCAGTATTTT.

A few counts support this clone. This rearrangement joins TRBV19 to TRBJ2-2; 9 nucleotides line up with TRBD1. This CDR3 has 16 amino acids. Germline CDR1 LNHDA, CDR2 SQIVND (reference sequence). With V trimmed by 4 bases and J by 9 bases, 12 bases remained unmatched. CDR3 region: CASSTGYNRGRRELFF. CDR3 bases: TGTGCCAGTAGTACAGGATACAACAGGGGGCGGAGGGAGCTGTTTTTT.

This clone was detected only a few times. V is TRBV11-2 and J is TRBJ2-3, with TRBD2 as a possible D gene (6 bases). CDR1 and CDR2 (germline): SGHAT, FQNNGV. The CDR3 is 13 amino acids. Deletions cut 1 base from V and 8 bases from J, with 10 bases between. CDR3 in amino acids: CASSLGGGVTQYF. CDR3 nucleotide sequence: TGTGCCAGCAGCTTAGGGGGAGGAGTTACGCAGTATTTT.

A few counts support this clone. The V gene is TRBV5-4, the J gene TRBJ1-1; D may be TRBD1 (6 bases). Germline V lookup: CDR1 SGHNT, CDR2 YYREEE (reference sequence). CDR3 length: 13 residues. V dropped 4 bases and J dropped 6 bases, with 13 bases sitting between them. The CDR3 is CASSPTGTAEAFF. The CDR3 DNA reads as TGTGCCAGCAGCCCTACAGGGACGGCTGAAGCTTTCTTT. The whole variable domain, filled in from reference TRBV5-4 and TRBJ1-1, reads ETGVTQSPTHLIKTRGQQVTLRCSSQSGHNTVSWYQQALGQGPQFIFQYYREEENGRGNFPPRFSGLQFPNYSSELNVNALELDDSALYLCASSPTGTAEAFFGQGTRLTVV.

This rearrangement joins TRBV6-4 to TRBJ1-1; D possibly corresponds to TRBD1 (6 bases). This CDR3 is built from 12 residues. V shed 6 bases and J shed 8 bases, with 13 bases lying between them. Germline CDR1 reads MRHNA; CDR2 reads SNTAGT. For the CDR3, the DNA is TGTGCCAGCAGACTAATACAGGGAGAAGCTTTCTTT. This gives the protein CASRLIQGEAFF.

This clone has more than one count but fewer than ten. V and J are TRBV25-1 and TRBJ2-7; 8 nucleotides agree with TRBD1. The CDR3 covers 14 residues. Looked up from germline, CDR1 is MGHDK and CDR2 is SYGVNS. V gave up 6 bases and J gave up 2 bases; unmatched junction bases: 6. CDR3 sequence: CASRATGGAYEQYF. The CDR3 coding sequence is TGTGCCAGCAGGGCTACAGGGGGAGCCTACGAGCAGTACTTC.

The chain is built from TRBV7-3 and TRBJ1-2, with D uncertain. This CDR3 has 13 residues. Germline V lookup: CDR1 SGHTA, CDR2 FQGTGA. Trimming cost V 2 bases and J 4 bases, with 8 bases left between them. In DNA, the CDR3 is TGTGCCAGCAGCTTACGGGATGGCTATGGCTACACCTTC. It yields the protein CASSLRDGYGYTF.

This sequence joins TRBV7-2 and TRBJ2-5; no clear D gene. The germline gives CDR1 SGHTA, CDR2 FQGNSA. V shed 1 base and J shed 1 base, with 7 bases lying between them. The CDR3 runs to 14 residues. The CDR3 DNA reads as TGTGCCAGCAGCTTAGACGGGTTCCAAGAGACCCAGTACTTC. Amino acid sequence: CASSLDGFQETQYF.

This clone was picked up a small number of times. This chain connects TRBV5-1 to TRBJ1-6; 8 bases are a match to TRBD1. Germline V lookup: CDR1 SGHRS, CDR2 YFSETQ. After removal of 4 bases from V and 5 bases from J, the junction contained 8 bases not matched to a gene. CDR3 length equals 16 residues. In DNA, the CDR3 is TGCGCCAGCAGCACTACAGGGGGTGTCCATAATTCACCCCTCCACTTT. Translated, it gives CASSTTGGVHNSPLHF.